This TCR beta chain was sequenced during a study of regulatory T cells in long-lasting Graves disease. V was clipped by 4 bases and J by 1 base, with 14 bases between them. The CDR3 loop spans 15 amino acids. Germline CDR1 SGHTA, CDR2 FQGNSA. In this sample, this clonotype turned up many times. Building the TCR beta libraries relied on iRepertoire HTBI primers, and CDR3 regions underwent Arm-PCR. TCRdb itself ran the multiplex PCR reads through MiXCR, one entry per CDR3 protein. The table records some 340,000 distinct CDR3 sequences, 12% of them present only once. Sample time point: newly diagnosed GD, antithyroid drugs for less than 3 months. The TCR library was prepared using RNA isolated from PBMCs. Enrollment of patients was through an endocrinology department in Xi'an, China. A further study also used this sample, focusing on T cells in Graves' hyperthyroidism and ophthalmopathy.

V is TRBV7-2 and J is TRBJ2-7; possibly TRBD1 for D (6 bases). This specimen consisted of peripheral blood mononuclear cells (PBMCs), obtained at new diagnosis, from a patient treated with antithyroid drugs. The receptor comes from a young woman with Graves disease. The CDR3 DNA is TGTGCCAGCAGCTATGACACAGGGAATTCCTACGAGCAGTACTTC. This encodes CASSYDTGNSYEQYF.